Following are 26 T cell receptor beta chains from one sample sequenced in a study of cytomegalovirus exposure and HLA in healthy donors. The PCR was carried out with 60 Vbeta primers and 13 Jbeta primers. The method was immunoSEQ multiplex PCR; TCRdb's version includes in-frame clones alone and lacks a portion of them. Counted here are 120,000 or so clones, 60% to 85% occurring once; the ten biggest clones make up roughly 3%. Material: PBMCs. Receptor source: a woman aged 40 to 55 in good health and CMV-seropositive.

The chain uses TRBV27 and TRBJ2-3; TRBD1 matches at 7 bases. Germline V gene data show CDR1 as MNHEY and CDR2 as SMNVEV (reference sequence). V lost 5 bases to trimming and J lost 0 bases; unmatched junction nucleotides: 5. The CDR3 is 15 amino acids. Written as DNA, the CDR3 is TGTGCCAGCAGTCTCCACAGGGGAAGCACAGATACGCAGTATTTT. This translates into CASSLHRGSTDTQYF.

The chain couples TRBV6-1 to TRBJ2-1; 7 bases line up with TRBD2. Trimming took 3 bases from V and 9 from J; bases not matched to a gene: 11. There are 15 residues in the CDR3. Germline lookup yields CDR1 MNHNS and CDR2 SASEGT. The DNA of the CDR3 is TGTGCCAGCAGTGACACTAGCGCGACTCGGGGTGAGCAGTTCTTC. This sequence encodes CASSDTSATRGEQFF.

The chain recombines TRBV7-2 with TRBJ1-1; TRBD1 might be the D (5 bases). V lost 4 bases, J lost 4 bases, and 13 bases lay in between. CDR3 length: 14 amino acids. Looked up from germline, CDR1 is SGHTA and CDR2 is FQGNSA. In DNA form, the CDR3 reads TGTGCCAGCAGCTCTGCAGGGTTGTTCACTGAAGCTTTCTTT. This translates into CASSSAGLFTEAFF.

The chain's CDR3 is CASSLAPLTGVGSPLHF. CDR3 nucleotide sequence: TGTGCCAGCAGCTTGGCCCCGCTTACAGGGGTGGGGTCACCCCTCCACTTT. J is TRBJ1-6 and V is TRBV5-4, with 7 bases that match TRBD1. The germline V gene encodes CDR1 SGHNT and CDR2 YYREEE (reference sequence). The CDR3 contains 17 residues. With 0 bases clipped from V and 10 bases from J, the junction kept 13 bases outside the gene matches. The full variable domain, with the rest looked up from reference TRBV5-4 and TRBJ1-6, is ETGVTQSPTHLIKTRGQQVTLRCSSQSGHNTVSWYQQALGQGPQFIFQYYREEENGRGNFPPRFSGLQFPNYSSELNVNALELDDSALYLCASSLAPLTGVGSPLHFGNGTRLTVT.

There are a few counts of this clone. The gene calls are TRBV7-2 and TRBJ1-5; TRBD1 matches at 7 bases. This CDR3 is built from 15 residues. The germline V gene encodes CDR1 SGHTA and CDR2 FQGNSA. The J segment lost 2 bases and the V segment lost 5 bases, leaving 6 bases of the junction unmatched. CDR3: CASSRGGAGNQPQHF. The CDR3 region has the DNA TGTGCCAGCAGCCGAGGGGGCGCGGGCAATCAGCCCCAGCATTTT.

This clone has a handful of counts. The genes are TRBV7-3 and TRBJ2-5; D might be TRBD1 (7 bases). The CDR3 is made up of 15 amino acids. Trimming pared 2 bases from V and 4 bases from J, leaving 14 bases between. Germline V gene data show CDR1 as SGHTA and CDR2 as FQGTGA. DNA of the CDR3: TGTGCCAGCAGCTTAGGGTCAGGGGGACTAGAGACCCAGTACTTC. Translation: CASSLGSGGLETQYF.

The chain employs TRBV6-4 and TRBJ2-2; 9 nucleotides agree with TRBD1. The V and J ends lost 7 bases and 3 bases, in that order; junction bases with no gene match: 6. Germline lookup yields CDR1 MRHNA and CDR2 SNTAGT. CDR3 length: 15 amino acids. Here the CDR3 DNA reads TGTGCCAGCAAAACAGGGGGCGCGGACACCGGGGAGCTGTTTTTT. Translation: CASKTGGADTGELFF.

This chain uses TRBV5-1 with TRBJ1-1; the D gene is possibly TRBD1 (6 bases). Between the trimmed V and J ends, which lost 0 bases and 4 bases, there was a span of 16 bases. Per germline, CDR1 SGHRS and CDR2 YFSETQ. This CDR3 comprises 16 residues. The CDR3 DNA reads TGCGCCAGCAGCTTGGGGTACAGGGCGATGGGCACTGAAGCTTTCTTT. Protein sequence: CASSLGYRAMGTEAFF.

CDR3 amino acids: CASSQAGQGGNEQFF. In DNA form, the CDR3 reads TGTGCCAGCAGCCAAGCAGGACAGGGAGGCAATGAGCAGTTCTTC. This chain uses TRBV14 with TRBJ2-1; 8 nucleotides agree with TRBD1. V trimming: 1 base; J trimming: 6 bases; junction bases outside the gene matches: 5. Germline V lookup: CDR1 SGHDN, CDR2 FVKESK. CDR3 size: 15 residues.

CDR3 sequence reads: CASSLQGQGEGYTF. The CDR3 DNA sequence: TGCGCCAGCAGCTTGCAGGGACAGGGGGAAGGCTACACCTTC. V gene TRBV5-1 combines with J gene TRBJ1-2; the match to TRBD1 covers 11 bases. Germline V gives CDR1 SGHRS, CDR2 YFSETQ. V dropped 1 base and J dropped 8; count of bases not matched to a gene: 4. The CDR3 length is 14 residues.

The table lists this clone with a count of one. Other DNA sequences of this sample code for an identical CDR3. The chain joins TRBV5-6 to TRBJ2-5, with unresolved D. Germline loops: CDR1 SGHDT, CDR2 YYEEEE. Trimming took 1 base from V and 5 from J, leaving 3 bases between them. There are 11 residues in the CDR3. Here the CDR3 reads CASSLSETQYF. In nucleotides, the CDR3 is TGTGCCAGCAGCTTGTCTGAGACCCAGTACTTC.

CDR3: CASSYLQGFQPQHF. The DNA of the CDR3 is TGTGCCAGCAGTTACTTGCAGGGATTTCAGCCCCAGCATTTT. This chain uses TRBV6-5 with TRBJ1-5; D is perhaps TRBD1 (5 bases). This CDR3 contains 14 residues. Trimming removed 1 base from V and 6 bases from J, with 10 bases in between. Germline V gives CDR1 MNHEY, CDR2 SVGAGI.

V is TRBV9 and J is TRBJ2-7; the D is unclear. This CDR3 is built from 13 residues. The germline V gene has CDR1 SGDLS and CDR2 YYNGEE. V lost 3 bases and J lost 0, with 7 bases in between. The CDR3: CASSGWSSYEQYF. The DNA for the CDR3 is TGTGCCAGCAGCGGCTGGAGCTCCTACGAGCAGTACTTC. The full variable domain, completed using reference TRBV9 and TRBJ2-7, is DSGVTQTPKHLITATGQRVTLRCSPRSGDLSVYWYQQSLDQGLQFLIQYYNGEERAKGNILERFSAQQFPDLHSELNLSSLELGDSALYFCASSGWSSYEQYFGPGTRLTVT.

The J gene is TRBJ1-5, the V gene TRBV10-2; D might be TRBD1 (5 bases). This CDR3 has 14 residues. The V gene lost 8 bases and the J gene lost 0 bases, with 11 bases spanning the gap. The germline CDR1 and CDR2 sequences are WSHSY and SAAADI. CDR3 DNA sequence: TGCGCCAGCCTTGACAGTAATAGCAATCAGCCCCAGCATTTT. Residues: CASLDSNSNQPQHF.

The chain carries TRBV6-5 and TRBJ1-1; 10 bases are shared with TRBD1. Germline-derived CDR1 and CDR2 are MNHEY and SVGAGI. This CDR3 is built from 13 residues. V gave up 10 bases and J gave up 6 bases; unmatched junction bases: 8. CDR3: CATRQGAAAEAFF. Written as DNA, the CDR3 is TGTGCCACCAGACAGGGGGCGGCAGCTGAAGCTTTCTTT.

The chain has TRBV30 and TRBJ1-2; the D is unclear. CDR3 length equals 14 residues. V was pared by 4 bases and J by 4 bases, with 16 bases between. Per germline, CDR1 GTSNPN and CDR2 SVGIG (reference sequence). Here the CDR3 DNA reads TGTGCCTGGACCGACAACCCACAAAGCTATGGCTACACCTTC. Protein product: CAWTDNPQSYGYTF.

The chain has TRBV19 and TRBJ1-1, with 7 bases lining up with TRBD1. CDR1 LNHDA and CDR2 SQIVND come from the germline V gene (reference sequence). This CDR3 is 14 amino acids long. Trimming removed 6 bases from V and 4 bases from J; junction bases left unmatched: 8. CDR3 loop: CASRTGQAGTEAFF. CDR3 nucleotide sequence: TGTGCCAGTAGAACTGGACAGGCAGGCACTGAAGCTTTCTTT.

The chain is built from TRBV7-2 and TRBJ1-4; D might be TRBD1 (5 bases). The V gene lost 2 bases and the J gene lost 0 bases, with 7 bases spanning the gap. The CDR3 contains 15 residues. The V gene's germline CDR1 is SGHTA and CDR2 FQGNSA. CDR3 amino acids: CASSLRGATNEKLFF. In DNA form, the CDR3 reads TGTGCCAGCAGCTTAAGGGGCGCAACTAATGAAAAACTGTTTTTT.

This rearrangement joins TRBV9 to TRBJ2-5; D may be TRBD2 (6 bases). Trimming cost V 4 bases and J 5 bases, with 12 bases left between them. Germline assignment: CDR1 SGDLS and CDR2 YYNGEE. The CDR3 is 13 residues long. The CDR3, as DNA: TGTGCCAGCAGCTGGGGGGTAGAGGAGACCCAGTACTTC. Translated: CASSWGVEETQYF.

This clone is a singleton in its sample. This sequence joins TRBV6-6 and TRBJ2-7, with a weak D call TRBD1 (5 bases). With 5 bases removed from V and 8 bases from J, the gap between germline ends came to 13 bases. Germline V gene sequence: CDR1 MNHNY, CDR2 SVGAGI (reference sequence). The CDR3 sequence is 12 residues long. CDR3 nucleotide sequence: TGTGCCAGCAGTGAGCAGGGAAGCCAGCAGTACTTC. Translation: CASSEQGSQQYF.

The CDR3 DNA follows: TGTGCCAGCAGTTTATATGGGCCCAGCGGGAGGGCCGAGGACGAGCAGTACTTC. It is translated as CASSLYGPSGRAEDEQYF. The chain links TRBV28 to TRBJ2-7; 10 bases align to TRBD2. Germline V gives CDR1 MDHEN, CDR2 SYDVKM. This CDR3 is 18 amino acids long. The V gene end was trimmed by 1 base and the J gene end by 5 bases; junction bases not matched to a gene: 14.

V usage is TRBV4-1 and J usage is TRBJ2-7; tentatively, D is TRBD1 (6 bases). The CDR3 extends over 13 amino acids. V lost 3 bases and J 3 bases, leaving 9 bases between the germline ends. Per the germline V gene, CDR1 is MGHRA and CDR2 is YSYEKL. The CDR3 coding sequence is TGCGCCAGCAGCCAGGAACAGGGCTACGAGCAGTACTTC. Translation: CASSQEQGYEQYF.

CDR3 nucleotide sequence: TGTGCCAGCAGCGTAGATGCCGGAGCCTACGAGCAGTACTTC. As protein: CASSVDAGAYEQYF. The chain joins TRBV9 to TRBJ2-7; D unclear. This CDR3 spans 14 amino acids. V lost 0 bases to trimming and J lost 2 bases, with 9 bases between them. Germline loops: CDR1 SGDLS, CDR2 YYNGEE.

The chain joins TRBV7-2 to TRBJ1-4; 11 positions agree with TRBD1. With V trimmed by 5 bases and J by 8 bases, 4 bases remained unmatched. This CDR3 contains 14 residues. Germline CDR1 is SGHTA and CDR2 is FQGNSA. CDR3 amino acids: CASSQGTGGEKLFF. The DNA of the CDR3 is TGTGCCAGCAGCCAAGGGACAGGGGGGGAAAAACTGTTTTTT. Complete variable domain (other parts from reference TRBV7-2 and TRBJ1-4): GAGVSQSPSNKVTEKGKDVELRCDPISGHTALYWYRQSLGQGLEFLIYFQGNSAPDKSGLPSDRFSAERTGGSVSTLTIQRTQQEDSAVYLCASSQGTGGEKLFFGSGTQLSVL.

This clone was seen a few times. This rearrangement joins TRBV14 to TRBJ1-2; 9 bases are a match to TRBD1. This CDR3 region has 16 residues. Germline values: CDR1 SGHDN, CDR2 FVKESK. V was clipped by 3 bases and J by 3 bases; unmatched bases: 8. This CDR3 reads CASSHTQGALDYGYTF. The CDR3 DNA sequence: TGTGCCAGCAGCCACACACAGGGGGCCCTCGACTATGGCTACACCTTC.

V usage is TRBV5-1 and J usage is TRBJ2-7; the D is unclear. V shed 0 bases and J shed 6 bases, with 10 bases lying between them. The CDR3 sequence is 13 residues long. CDR1 SGHRS and CDR2 YFSETQ come from the germline V gene. CDR3 sequence reads: CASSLDVLSEQYF. In nucleotides, the CDR3 is TGCGCCAGCAGCTTGGATGTTCTCTCCGAGCAGTACTTC.